A single sample is the source of the 29 T cell receptor beta chains below, sequenced in a study of graft-versus-host responses after intestinal transplantation. The table came from immunoSEQ multiplex PCR; TCRdb's copy has only in-frame clones and leaves some out. The table has about 31,000 clones, about 80% seen once. No antigen is known for these receptors. Sequencing used unstimulated CD8+ T cells sorted from spleen or lymph node cells, obtained before intestinal transplant. These receptors came from a human donor who received an intestinal transplant.

The chain recombines TRBV27 with TRBJ2-2, with D tentatively TRBD1 (5 bases). The V end lost 2 bases, the J end lost 8 bases, and 15 bases lay between the germline ends. This CDR3 is 15 amino acids long. Germline CDR1 reads MNHEY; CDR2 reads SMNVEV (reference sequence). CDR3 nucleotides: TGTGCCAGCAGTTTAGGCAGGGAAAGAAGGGGGGAGCTGTTTTTT. Amino acid sequence: CASSLGRERRGELFF.

This clone appeared a single time. V is TRBV21-1 and J is TRBJ2-1; the table's D gene call, TRBD1, was not cross checked with the DNA. TRBV21-1 is termed a pseudogene. This CDR3 is built from 16 residues. The CDR3 nucleotides read TGTGCCAGCAGTTATACGTCGCCAGGGGGCTACAATGAGCAGTTCTTC. This sequence encodes CASSYTSPGGYNEQFF.

This rearrangement joins TRBV11-3 to TRBJ1-4; no clear D. V was trimmed by 1 base and J by 4 bases, leaving 7 bases between them. Germline V gene lookup returns CDR1 SGHNT and CDR2 YENEEA. CDR3 length equals 14 residues. The chain's CDR3 is CASSLGQNNEKLFF. Here the CDR3 DNA reads TGTGCCAGCAGCTTAGGTCAAAATAATGAAAAACTGTTTTTT.

The chain is built from TRBV27 and TRBJ2-3; the match to TRBD2 covers 8 bases. CDR3 length equals 11 residues. The V segment lost 4 bases and the J segment 10 bases; nucleotides outside the gene matches: 1. The germline V gene has CDR1 MNHEY and CDR2 SMNVEV (reference sequence). CDR3 nucleotides: TGTGCCAGCAGTTCACTAGCGGCGCAGTATTTT. Its translation is CASSSLAAQYF.

J is TRBJ2-1 and V is TRBV7-8, with 8 bases that match TRBD1. Germline CDR1 is SGHVS and CDR2 is FQNEAQ. The CDR3 loop spans 15 amino acids. Unmatched junction bases numbered 5, after V lost 5 bases and J lost 2 bases. This chain's CDR3 is CASSTGQAAYNEQFF. DNA for the CDR3: TGTGCCAGCAGCACGGGACAGGCAGCCTACAATGAGCAGTTCTTC.

The chain employs TRBV4-1 and TRBJ2-7, with 7 bases that match TRBD2. This CDR3 has 14 amino acids. The trim removed 0 bases at V and 6 bases at J, leaving 5 bases unmatched. The germline V gene encodes CDR1 MGHRA and CDR2 YSYEKL. The CDR3 is CASSQEAWGGEQYF. CDR3 in DNA: TGCGCCAGCAGCCAAGAAGCGTGGGGGGGCGAGCAGTACTTC.

The chain has TRBV1 and TRBJ2-1; the table's D call of TRBD2 was not tested on the DNA. TRBV1 is given as a pseudogene. The CDR3 extends over 17 amino acids. The CDR3 reads CTSSQDGSASPYNEQFF. The CDR3 DNA follows: TGCACCAGCAGCCAAGATGGCAGCGCTTCCCCCTACAATGAGCAGTTCTTC.

This chain links TRBV28 with TRBJ2-1, with 10 bases fitting TRBD2. CDR1 is MDHEN and CDR2 is SYDVKM in the germline V gene. This CDR3 is 17 amino acids long. With 4 bases clipped from V and 5 bases from J, the junction kept 11 bases outside the gene matches. CDR3 in amino acids: CASSSQLAGATHNEQFF. CDR3 DNA sequence: TGTGCCAGCAGTTCCCAGCTAGCGGGAGCGACCCACAATGAGCAGTTCTTC. Full variable domain (outside the CDR3, taken from reference TRBV28 and TRBJ2-1): DVKVTQSSRYLVKRTGEKVFLECVQDMDHENMFWYRQDPGLGLRLIYFSYDVKMKEKGDIPEGYSVSREKKERFSLILESASTNQTSMYLCASSSQLAGATHNEQFFGPGTRLTVL.

The V call is TRBV4-1, the J call TRBJ2-3, with 10 bases that match TRBD1. V was clipped by 5 bases and J by 4 bases; unmatched bases: 9. This CDR3 region has 16 residues. Germline CDR1 and CDR2: MGHRA and YSYEKL. The CDR3 DNA reads TGCGCCAGCAGCTTTCCCGGGACAGGGGCCGCAGATACGCAGTATTTT. Its translation is CASSFPGTGAADTQYF.

The chain couples TRBV5-6 to TRBJ1-1; D is unresolved. Germline V gene data show CDR1 as SGHDT and CDR2 as YYEEEE. This CDR3 is 17 amino acids long. Trimming pared 0 bases from V and 0 bases from J, leaving 15 bases between. The CDR3 here is CASSLASGPPMNTEAFF. The CDR3 DNA reads as TGTGCCAGCAGCTTGGCGTCAGGTCCTCCCATGAACACTGAAGCTTTCTTT.

The V gene is TRBV21-1, the J gene TRBJ2-1; the table's D call, TRBD1, has no DNA check behind it. TRBV21-1 is a listed pseudogene. There are 18 residues in the CDR3. The CDR3 reads CASSKGQGAGSSYNEQFF. In DNA, the CDR3 is TGTGCCAGCAGCAAAGGACAGGGGGCGGGGTCATCCTACAATGAGCAGTTCTTC.

The chain joins TRBV10-1 to TRBJ2-7; D possibly corresponds to TRBD2 (5 bases). CDR1 and CDR2 (germline): WNHNN, SYGVQD (reference sequence). CDR3 length equals 12 residues. V lost 4 bases and J lost 7, with 11 bases in between. CDR3 loop: CASSAPSGEQYF. Written as DNA, the CDR3 is TGCGCCAGCAGTGCCCCCTCGGGGGAGCAGTACTTC.

The V call is TRBV5-4, the J call TRBJ2-7, with TRBD2 as a possible D gene (5 bases). The V gene's germline CDR1 is SGHNT and CDR2 YYREEE (reference sequence). CDR3 length: 14 residues. Trimming stripped 3 bases from V and 4 bases from J, with 14 bases between. The CDR3 DNA is TGTGCCAGCAGCTCTAGCATTCGGCCTTACGAGCAGTACTTC. Translated: CASSSSIRPYEQYF.

This CDR3 is CASIVAGGAFF. The DNA for the CDR3 is TGTGCCAGCATCGTTGCAGGGGGAGCTTTCTTT. The chain joins TRBV7-9 to TRBJ1-1, with 7 bases matching TRBD1. The CDR3 is 11 residues long. V gave up 7 bases and J gave up 10 bases; unmatched junction bases: 6. Germline CDR1 and CDR2: SEHNR and FQNEAQ (reference sequence).

The rearrangement uses TRBV6-5 and TRBJ2-1, with 8 positions matching TRBD2. The length of the CDR3 is 15 residues. V lost 7 bases, J lost 2 bases, and 7 bases stayed unmatched. Germline-derived CDR1 and CDR2 are MNHEY and SVGAGI. The CDR3 sequence is CASTQSGSAYNEQFF. The DNA for the CDR3 is TGTGCCAGCACCCAAAGCGGGAGCGCCTACAATGAGCAGTTCTTC.

The chain couples TRBV27 to TRBJ2-6; no clear D. This CDR3 region has 13 residues. V lost 9 bases and J 4 bases, leaving 10 bases between the germline ends. CDR1 is MNHEY, CDR2 SMNVEV, per germline (reference sequence). The CDR3 sequence: CASSPSGANVLTF. The CDR3 region has the DNA TGTGCCAGTTCTCCCTCCGGGGCCAACGTCCTGACTTTC.

A few counts support this clone. This could be a read error, since a much larger clone is one nucleotide away. Other DNA sequences of this sample code for an identical CDR3. The CDR3 sequence is CASSEGQNTEAFF. The CDR3 bases are TGTGCCAGCAGCGAGGGACAGAACACTGAAGCTTTCTTT. The rearrangement links TRBV6-6 to TRBJ1-1; D might be TRBD1 (6 bases). Germline CDR1 MNHNY, CDR2 SVGAGI (reference sequence). The CDR3 runs to 13 residues. Trimming removed 6 bases at V and 1 base at J, with 9 bases between.

This clone is a singleton in its sample. V and J are TRBV5-4 and TRBJ2-7, with 7 nucleotides matching TRBD2. Unmatched junction bases numbered 5, after V lost 1 base and J lost 7 bases. This CDR3 is 13 amino acids long. The germline V gene encodes CDR1 SGHNT and CDR2 YYREEE (reference sequence). Written as DNA, the CDR3 is TGTGCCAGCAGCTTGAGCTTCGGGAGGGAGCAGTACTTC. Its protein is CASSLSFGREQYF.

V and J are TRBV6-6 and TRBJ2-3, with TRBD1 matching 7 bases. The CDR3 spans 14 residues. Germline-derived CDR1 and CDR2 are MNHNY and SVGAGI (reference sequence). V lost 8 bases to trimming and J lost 4 bases; unmatched junction nucleotides: 9. CDR3 nucleotides: TGTGCCAGCCTCAGGGGGTCAGATGCAGATACGCAGTATTTT. Translated, it gives CASLRGSDADTQYF.

The genes are TRBV11-2 and TRBJ2-7; tentatively, D is TRBD1 (5 bases). V was cut by 0 bases and J by 0 bases, with 9 bases left in between. Germline CDR1 SGHAT, CDR2 FQNNGV. The CDR3 has 15 amino acids. The CDR3 DNA reads as TGTGCCAGCAGCTTAGAGGCAGGGCGCTCCTACGAGCAGTACTTC. Amino acids: CASSLEAGRSYEQYF.

The V call is TRBV10-3, the J call TRBJ2-5; 9 positions match TRBD1. The V and J ends lost 4 bases and 4 bases, in that order; junction bases with no gene match: 4. This CDR3 region has 14 residues. Germline CDR1 ENHRY, CDR2 SYGVKD. The CDR3 sequence is CAISGGQGGETQYF. The CDR3 region has the DNA TGTGCCATCAGTGGGGGACAGGGTGGAGAGACCCAGTACTTC.

The chain is built from TRBV30 and TRBJ1-5; 7 bases agree with TRBD1. The CDR3 is made up of 16 amino acids. Germline lookup yields CDR1 GTSNPN and CDR2 SVGIG (reference sequence). V was pared by 1 base and J by 0 bases, with 6 bases of the junction left unmatched. The CDR3 coding sequence is TGTGCCTGGAGTGATGACAGGGCATATAGCAATCAGCCCCAGCATTTT. This codes for CAWSDDRAYSNQPQHF.

This chain connects TRBV9 to TRBJ2-1, with 10 bases fitting TRBD2. Germline CDR1 reads SGDLS; CDR2 reads YYNGEE. V gave up 3 bases and J gave up 3 bases; unmatched junction bases: 9. The CDR3 sequence is 17 residues long. This CDR3 is CASSELSGLADYNEQFF. For the CDR3, the DNA is TGTGCCAGCAGCGAGCTATCCGGACTAGCGGACTACAATGAGCAGTTCTTC.

This CDR3 is CASSQDTGGFNQPQHF. CDR3 nucleotide sequence: TGCGCCAGCAGCCAAGATACGGGGGGCTTCAATCAGCCCCAGCATTTT. This chain links TRBV4-1 with TRBJ1-5, with a possible D match to TRBD1 (6 bases). CDR1 and CDR2 (germline): MGHRA, YSYEKL. The CDR3 contains 16 residues. V dropped 0 bases and J dropped 3 bases, with 12 bases sitting between them.

The V and J genes are TRBV28 and TRBJ1-5; TRBD1 aligns across 8 bases. This CDR3 has 15 amino acids. Trimming removed 3 bases from V and 7 bases from J; junction bases left unmatched: 8. Germline CDR1 MDHEN, CDR2 SYDVKM. CDR3 DNA: TGTGCCAGCAGTTTGAGCCAGGGGGCGAGGCAGCCCCAGCATTTT. Translating it yields CASSLSQGARQPQHF.

V usage is TRBV27 and J usage is TRBJ1-2; tentative D call: TRBD1 (5 bases). Germline CDR1 MNHEY, CDR2 SMNVEV (reference sequence). The CDR3 is 13 amino acids. V was trimmed by 0 bases and J by 6 bases, leaving 8 bases between them. Written as DNA, the CDR3 is TGTGCCAGCAGTTTATCAGGGGCGAATGGCTACACCTTC. It is translated as CASSLSGANGYTF.

The gene calls are TRBV6-6 and TRBJ2-1; 7 bases map to TRBD2. Per germline, CDR1 MNHNY and CDR2 SVGAGI (reference sequence). This CDR3 contains 14 residues. The J segment lost 9 bases and the V segment lost 6 bases, leaving 11 bases of the junction unmatched. The CDR3 bases are TGTGCCAGCAGGCACCTGGGCGGGAGTGGTGAGCAGTTCTTC. This sequence encodes CASRHLGGSGEQFF.

The rearrangement uses TRBV7-9 and TRBJ2-6, with D hard to call. Germline values: CDR1 SEHNR, CDR2 FQNEAQ (reference sequence). Trimming pared 5 bases from V and 0 bases from J, leaving 8 bases between. This CDR3 has 15 residues. The CDR3 is CASSLGPSGANVLTF. CDR3 bases: TGTGCCAGCAGCCTAGGGCCCTCTGGGGCCAACGTCCTGACTTTC.

The V and J genes are TRBV28 and TRBJ2-4; D is perhaps TRBD1 (7 bases). There are 14 residues in the CDR3. Deletions cut 3 bases from V and 5 bases from J, with 11 bases between. Germline V CDR1 and CDR2: MDHEN, SYDVKM. The CDR3 coding sequence is TGTGCCAGCAGTTTCCAGGGGGGCCAAAACATTCAGTACTTC. Its protein is CASSFQGGQNIQYF.